This paragraph covers one T cell receptor beta chain sequence. Its antigen remains unknown. TCR beta cDNA libraries had unique molecular identifiers. TCRdb re-called the PCR reads with MiXCR, one entry per CDR3 protein. The repertoire holds hundreds of thousands of distinct CDR3 sequences, with 59% as singletons. These data originate in a study of post-analysis software for immune sequencing data. Study observations and caveats: Controls showed lower frequencies than patients for four to six TRBV segments, and TRBV5-6, TRBV5-1 and TRBV20-1 were among these. Controls significantly exceeded multiple sclerosis patients in normalized Chao1 diversity.

V lost 4 bases and J lost 7; bases outside the gene matches: 8. This CDR3 is 14 amino acids long. This clonotype was obtained from a girl between 2 and 10 years old with multiple sclerosis. The V call is TRBV12-3 or TRBV12-4, the J call TRBJ1-2; 8 nucleotides agree with TRBD1. The sequenced sample was blood. Here the CDR3 reads CASSSQGAPLGYTF. CDR3 coding DNA: TGTGCCAGCAGTTCGCAGGGGGCGCCTCTTGGCTACACCTTC.